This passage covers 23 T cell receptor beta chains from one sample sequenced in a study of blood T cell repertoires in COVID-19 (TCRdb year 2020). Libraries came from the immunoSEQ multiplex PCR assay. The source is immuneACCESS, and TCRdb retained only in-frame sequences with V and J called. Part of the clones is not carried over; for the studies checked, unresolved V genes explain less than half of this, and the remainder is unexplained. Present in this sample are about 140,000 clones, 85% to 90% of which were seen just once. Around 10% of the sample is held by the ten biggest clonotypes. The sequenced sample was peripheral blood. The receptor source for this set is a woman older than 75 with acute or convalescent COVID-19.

The CDR3 loop is CASSLDPPVGEQYF. Written as DNA, the CDR3 is TGCGCCAGCAGCTTGGATCCCCCCGTCGGCGAGCAGTACTTC. This sequence joins TRBV5-1 and TRBJ2-7; D is unresolved. V lost 0 bases to trimming and J lost 6 bases, with 13 bases between them. There are 14 residues in the CDR3. The germline V gene encodes CDR1 SGHRS and CDR2 YFSETQ.

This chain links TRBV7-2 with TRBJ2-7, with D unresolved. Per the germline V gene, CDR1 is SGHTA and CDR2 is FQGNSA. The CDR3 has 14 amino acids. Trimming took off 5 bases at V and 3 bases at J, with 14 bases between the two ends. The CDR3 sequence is CASSPRRSLYEQYF. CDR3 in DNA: TGTGCCAGCAGCCCTCGTCGGTCGCTCTACGAGCAGTACTTC. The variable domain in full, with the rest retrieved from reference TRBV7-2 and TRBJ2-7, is GAGVSQSPSNKVTEKGKDVELRCDPISGHTALYWYRQSLGQGLEFLIYFQGNSAPDKSGLPSDRFSAERTGGSVSTLTIQRTQQEDSAVYLCASSPRRSLYEQYFGPGTRLTVT.

CDR3 loop: CASSFSTGKANYGYTF. DNA of the CDR3: TGTGCCAGCAGTTTCTCGACAGGGAAAGCTAACTATGGCTACACCTTC. The chain carries TRBV27 and TRBJ1-2; TRBD1 matches 7 bases. The junction had 7 bases not matched to a gene; V was cut back by 3 bases and J by 0 bases. CDR3 length: 16 amino acids. Germline-derived CDR1 and CDR2 are MNHEY and SMNVEV (reference sequence).

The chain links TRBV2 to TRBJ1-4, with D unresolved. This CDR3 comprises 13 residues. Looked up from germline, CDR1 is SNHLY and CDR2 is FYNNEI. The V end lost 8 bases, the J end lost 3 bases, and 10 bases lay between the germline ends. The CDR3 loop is CASGGRSNEKLFF. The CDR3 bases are TGTGCCAGCGGTGGGAGGTCTAATGAAAAACTGTTTTTT.

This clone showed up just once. The CDR3 spells CASSPGEGRGYTF. In DNA, the CDR3 is TGTGCCAGCAGCCCTGGGGAGGGGCGCGGCTACACCTTC. The J gene is TRBJ1-2, the V gene TRBV7-2; a possible D gene is TRBD1 (5 bases). The V end lost 5 bases, the J end lost 8 bases, and 15 bases lay between the germline ends. Germline V gene lookup returns CDR1 SGHTA and CDR2 FQGNSA. The CDR3 has 13 amino acids.

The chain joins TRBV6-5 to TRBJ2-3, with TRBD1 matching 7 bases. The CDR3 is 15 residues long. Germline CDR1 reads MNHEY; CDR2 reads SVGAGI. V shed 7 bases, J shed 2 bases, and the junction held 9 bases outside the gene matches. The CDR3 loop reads CASIEYRGVTDTQYF. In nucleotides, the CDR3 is TGTGCCAGCATCGAATACAGGGGTGTCACAGATACGCAGTATTTT.

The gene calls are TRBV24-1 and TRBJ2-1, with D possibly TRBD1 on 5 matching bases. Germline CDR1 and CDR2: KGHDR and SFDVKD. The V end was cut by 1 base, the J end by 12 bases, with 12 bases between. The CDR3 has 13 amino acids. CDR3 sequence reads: CATSDFKGHGQFF. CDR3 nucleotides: TGTGCCACCAGTGATTTTAAGGGGCATGGGCAGTTCTTC.

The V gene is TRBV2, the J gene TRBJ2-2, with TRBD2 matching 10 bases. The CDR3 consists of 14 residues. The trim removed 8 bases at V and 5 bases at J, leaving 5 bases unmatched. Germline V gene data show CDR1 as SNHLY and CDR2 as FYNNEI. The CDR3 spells CASRLAGATGELFF. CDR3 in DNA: TGTGCCAGCCGCCTAGCGGGGGCAACCGGGGAGCTGTTTTTT. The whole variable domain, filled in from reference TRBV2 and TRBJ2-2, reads EPEVTQTPSHQVTQMGQEVILRCVPISNHLYFYWYRQILGQKVEFLVSFYNNEISEKSEIFDDQFSVERPDGSNFTLKIRSTKLEDSAMYFCASRLAGATGELFFGEGSRLTVL.

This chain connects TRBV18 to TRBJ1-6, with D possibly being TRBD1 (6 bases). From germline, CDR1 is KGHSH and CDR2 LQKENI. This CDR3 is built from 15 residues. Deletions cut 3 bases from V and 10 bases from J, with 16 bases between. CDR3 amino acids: CASSPRDKSNSPLHF. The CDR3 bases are TGTGCCAGCTCACCTCGGGACAAATCGAACTCACCCCTCCACTTT.

The CDR3 protein is CASTESGGRGAFF. As DNA, the CDR3 is TGTGCCAGCACCGAAAGTGGGGGGAGGGGAGCTTTCTTT. The genes are TRBV28 and TRBJ1-1, with D possibly being TRBD1 (5 bases). The germline V and J ends were trimmed by 7 bases and 10 bases, with 19 bases remaining between them. The germline V gene has CDR1 MDHEN and CDR2 SYDVKM. The CDR3 has 13 amino acids. Supplemented by reference TRBV28 and TRBJ1-1, the full variable domain reads DVKVTQSSRYLVKRTGEKVFLECVQDMDHENMFWYRQDPGLGLRLIYFSYDVKMKEKGDIPEGYSVSREKKERFSLILESASTNQTSMYLCASTESGGRGAFFGQGTRLTVV.

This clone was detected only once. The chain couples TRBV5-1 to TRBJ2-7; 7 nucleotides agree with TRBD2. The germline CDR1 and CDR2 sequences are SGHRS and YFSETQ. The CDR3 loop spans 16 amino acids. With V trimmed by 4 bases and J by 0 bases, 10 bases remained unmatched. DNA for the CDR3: TGCGCCAGCAGCGGACGCCTCACTAGCGACTCCTACGAGCAGTACTTC. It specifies CASSGRLTSDSYEQYF.

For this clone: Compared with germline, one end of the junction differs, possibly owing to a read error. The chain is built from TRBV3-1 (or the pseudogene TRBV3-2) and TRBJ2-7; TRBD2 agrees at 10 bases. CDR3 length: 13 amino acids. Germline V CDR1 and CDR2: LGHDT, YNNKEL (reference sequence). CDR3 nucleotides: TGTGCCAGCAGCCAAGTACCAAGCGGGGGGGCGATCTTC. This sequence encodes CASSQVPSGGAIF.

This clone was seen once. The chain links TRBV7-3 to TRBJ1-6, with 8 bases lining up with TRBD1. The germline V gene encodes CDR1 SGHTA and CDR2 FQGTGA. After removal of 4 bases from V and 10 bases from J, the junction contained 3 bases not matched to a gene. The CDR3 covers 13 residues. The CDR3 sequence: CASSWDRLSPLHF. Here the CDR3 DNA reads TGTGCCAGCAGCTGGGACAGGCTGTCACCCCTCCACTTT.

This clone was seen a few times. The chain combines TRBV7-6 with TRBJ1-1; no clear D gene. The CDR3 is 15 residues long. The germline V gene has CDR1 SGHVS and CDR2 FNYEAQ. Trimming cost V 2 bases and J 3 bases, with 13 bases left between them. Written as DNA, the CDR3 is TGTGCCAGCAGCTTACAATTTGGGCAGCACACTGAAGCTTTCTTT. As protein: CASSLQFGQHTEAFF.

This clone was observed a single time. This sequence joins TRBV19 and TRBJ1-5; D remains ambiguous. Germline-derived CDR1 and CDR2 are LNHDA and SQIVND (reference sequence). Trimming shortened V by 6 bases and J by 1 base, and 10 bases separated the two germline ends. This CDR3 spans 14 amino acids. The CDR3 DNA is TGTGCCAGTAGCGTTGAGGTCAGCAATCAGCCCCAGCATTTT. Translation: CASSVEVSNQPQHF.

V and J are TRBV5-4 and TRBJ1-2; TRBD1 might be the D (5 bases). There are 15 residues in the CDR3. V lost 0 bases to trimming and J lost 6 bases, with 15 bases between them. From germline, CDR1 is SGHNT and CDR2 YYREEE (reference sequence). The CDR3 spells CASSLDGAAGNGYTF. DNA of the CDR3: TGTGCCAGCAGCTTGGATGGGGCGGCAGGGAATGGCTACACCTTC.

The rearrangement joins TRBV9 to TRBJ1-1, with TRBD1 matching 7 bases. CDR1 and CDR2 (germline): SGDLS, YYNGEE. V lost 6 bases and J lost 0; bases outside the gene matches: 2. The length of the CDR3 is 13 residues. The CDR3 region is CASKRGLNTEAFF. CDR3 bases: TGTGCCAGCAAGAGGGGGCTGAACACTGAAGCTTTCTTT. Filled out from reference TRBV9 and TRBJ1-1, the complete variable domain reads DSGVTQTPKHLITATGQRVTLRCSPRSGDLSVYWYQQSLDQGLQFLIQYYNGEERAKGNILERFSAQQFPDLHSELNLSSLELGDSALYFCASKRGLNTEAFFGQGTRLTVV.

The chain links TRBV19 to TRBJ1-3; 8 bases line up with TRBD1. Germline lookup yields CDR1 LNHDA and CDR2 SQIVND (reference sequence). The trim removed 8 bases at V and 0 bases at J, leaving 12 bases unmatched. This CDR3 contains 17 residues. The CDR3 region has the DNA TGTGCCAGTGGGAAAACAGGGGGAAGCCTCTCTGGAAACACCATATATTTT. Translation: CASGKTGGSLSGNTIYF.

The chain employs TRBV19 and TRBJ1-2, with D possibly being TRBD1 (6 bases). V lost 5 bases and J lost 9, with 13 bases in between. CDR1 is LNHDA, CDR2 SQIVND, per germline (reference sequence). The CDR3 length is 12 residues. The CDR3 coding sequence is TGTGCCAGTAGTCTCCGACAGGAAAGCTACACCTTC. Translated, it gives CASSLRQESYTF.

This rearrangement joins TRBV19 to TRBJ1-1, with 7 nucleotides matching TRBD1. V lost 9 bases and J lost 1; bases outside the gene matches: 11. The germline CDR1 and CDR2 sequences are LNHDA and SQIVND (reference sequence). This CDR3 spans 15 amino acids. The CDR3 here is CASQPLHRGNTEAFF. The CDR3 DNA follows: TGTGCCAGCCAACCTCTTCACAGGGGGAACACTGAAGCTTTCTTT.

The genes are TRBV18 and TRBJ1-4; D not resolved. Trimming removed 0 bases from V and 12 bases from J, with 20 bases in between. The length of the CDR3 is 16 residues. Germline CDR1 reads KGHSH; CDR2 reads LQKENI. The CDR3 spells CASSPPSMSTTGELFF. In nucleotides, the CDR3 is TGTGCCAGCTCACCACCGAGTATGAGTACCACCGGAGAACTGTTTTTT. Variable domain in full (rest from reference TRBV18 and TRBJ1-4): NAGVMQNPRHLVRRRGQEARLRCSPMKGHSHVYWYRQLPEEGLKFMVYLQKENIIDESGMPKERFSAEFPKEGPSILRIQQVVRGDSAAYFCASSPPSMSTTGELFFGSGTQLSVL.

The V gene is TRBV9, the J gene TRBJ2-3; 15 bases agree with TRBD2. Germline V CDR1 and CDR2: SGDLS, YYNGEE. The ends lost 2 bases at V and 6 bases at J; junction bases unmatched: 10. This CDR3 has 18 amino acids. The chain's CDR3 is CASSVGLAGGRSQDTQYF. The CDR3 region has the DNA TGTGCCAGCAGCGTTGGACTAGCGGGGGGGCGTTCGCAGGATACGCAGTATTTT.

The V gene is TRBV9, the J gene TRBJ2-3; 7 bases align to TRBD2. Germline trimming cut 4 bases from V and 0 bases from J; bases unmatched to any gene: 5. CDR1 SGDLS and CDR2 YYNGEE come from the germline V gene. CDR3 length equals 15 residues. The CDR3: CASSLGLVSTDTQYF. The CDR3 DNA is TGTGCCAGCAGCCTTGGACTAGTTAGCACAGATACGCAGTATTTT.